The clone carrying this T cell receptor (beta chain) appeared a few times. Its target is not known. These data belong to a study of CD8+ T cells in alopecia areata. At the level of the study: Treated patients were scored for severity by percent of scalp affected. Whole-study findings and limits: Expanded CD8+ clones among the top 100, and scalp clonality, were significantly decreased by tofacitinib.

This CDR3 is 14 amino acids long. Per germline, CDR1 MGHDK and CDR2 SYGVNS. V shed 8 bases and J shed 7 bases, with 20 bases lying between them. TCR sequencing used cDNA made by reverse transcription of extracted RNA. Here immunoSEQ multiplex PCR was the method, and the copy in TCRdb shows in-frame clones only, minus some. The sample records 150,000 to 200,000 clones, less than 75% being singletons. Stated treatment: oral pan-JAK inhibitor, 5-10 mg twice daily. Sequenced material: CD4+ T cells sorted from blood, taken at week 56, from a patient treated with tofacitinib. This clonotype was obtained from a human donor with alopecia areata. The V gene is TRBV25-1, the J gene TRBJ1-2; maybe TRBD1 (5 bases). CDR3 region: CASSYSGTPGGYTF. In DNA form, the CDR3 reads TGTGCCAGCTCGTATTCTGGGACCCCGGGTGGCTACACCTTC.